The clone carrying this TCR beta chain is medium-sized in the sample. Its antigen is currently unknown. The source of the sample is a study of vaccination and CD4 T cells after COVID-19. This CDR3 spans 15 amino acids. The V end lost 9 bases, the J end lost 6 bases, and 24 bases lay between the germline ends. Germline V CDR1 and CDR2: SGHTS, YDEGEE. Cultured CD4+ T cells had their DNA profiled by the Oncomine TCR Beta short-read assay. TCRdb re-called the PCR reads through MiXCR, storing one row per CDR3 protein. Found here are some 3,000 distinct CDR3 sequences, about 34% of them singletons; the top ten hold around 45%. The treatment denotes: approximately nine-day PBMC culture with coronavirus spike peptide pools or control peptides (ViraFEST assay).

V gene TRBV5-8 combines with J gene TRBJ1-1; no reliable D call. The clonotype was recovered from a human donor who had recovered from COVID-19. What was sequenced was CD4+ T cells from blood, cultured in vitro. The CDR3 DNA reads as TGTGCCACCCCCCCCTTGGTCGGCTATCGGGCTGAAGCTTTCTTT. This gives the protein CATPPLVGYRAEAFF.